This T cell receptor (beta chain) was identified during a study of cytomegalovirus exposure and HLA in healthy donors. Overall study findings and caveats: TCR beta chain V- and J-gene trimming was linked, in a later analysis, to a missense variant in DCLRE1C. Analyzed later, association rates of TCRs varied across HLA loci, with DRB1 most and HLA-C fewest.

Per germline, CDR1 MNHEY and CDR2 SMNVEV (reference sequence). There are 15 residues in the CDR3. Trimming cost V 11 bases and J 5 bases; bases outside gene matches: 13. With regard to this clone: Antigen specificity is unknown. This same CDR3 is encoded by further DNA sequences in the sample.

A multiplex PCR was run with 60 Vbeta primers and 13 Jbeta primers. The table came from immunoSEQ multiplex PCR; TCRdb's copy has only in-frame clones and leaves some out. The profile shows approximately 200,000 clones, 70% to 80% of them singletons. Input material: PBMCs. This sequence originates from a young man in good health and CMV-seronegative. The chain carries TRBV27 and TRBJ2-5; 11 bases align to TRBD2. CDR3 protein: CAPRGPSGGKETQYF. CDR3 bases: TGTGCCCCCAGGGGTCCTAGCGGGGGGAAGGAGACCCAGTACTTC.